The rows below give T cell receptor beta chains drawn from one sample of a study of OX40 agonist ivuxolimab in advanced cancers. The method was immunoSEQ multiplex PCR; TCRdb's version includes in-frame clones alone and lacks a portion of them. The sample yields almost 80,000 clones, roughly 86% seen once. Material: CD4+ or CD8+ T cells sorted from blood, obtained in a trial of the OX40 agonist ivuxolimab. The source of these receptors is an adult with an advanced solid tumor such as melanoma, head and neck, liver or kidney cancer. The CDR3 runs from the conserved cysteine through the conserved F or W. The D gene is left open where the match is weak. Clone size is not always given. Where it is, it says once, few, many or a class for expanded clones.

d_call: TRBD2; clone_size: .; v_call: TRBV9; j_call: TRBJ2-3; cdr3_nt: TGTGCCAGCAGCGTAGTGCCCAGCGGGAGGGCCGGGGATACGCAGTATTTT; cdr3_aa: CASSVVPSGRAGDTQYF
d_call: .; clone_size: .; v_call: TRBV7-2; j_call: TRBJ2-7; cdr3_nt: TGTGCCAGCAGCTTAGCGCAGAGCCTCTCCTACGAGCAGTACTTC; cdr3_aa: CASSLAQSLSYEQYF
d_call: TRBD1; clone_size: .; v_call: TRBV5-1; j_call: TRBJ2-7; cdr3_nt: TGCGCCAGCAGCCTGCGGACAGGGAACTACGAGCAGTACTTC; cdr3_aa: CASSLRTGNYEQYF
d_call: .; clone_size: .; v_call: TRBV16; j_call: TRBJ2-7; cdr3_nt: TGTGCCAGCAGCCAATCTAGGGGGGCTGGCGAGCAGTACTTC; cdr3_aa: CASSQSRGAGEQYF
d_call: .; clone_size: .; v_call: TRBV6-5; j_call: TRBJ1-2; cdr3_nt: TGTGCCAGCAGTTACGGCGCGGAGGCACAAGGCTACACCTTC; cdr3_aa: CASSYGAEAQGYTF
d_call: .; clone_size: .; v_call: TRBV11-3; j_call: TRBJ2-7; cdr3_nt: TGTGCCAGCAGCTGGGGTTCAGAACAGCACTACGAGCAGTACTTC; cdr3_aa: CASSWGSEQHYEQYF
d_call: TRBD1; clone_size: .; v_call: TRBV19; j_call: TRBJ2-7; cdr3_nt: TGTGCCAGTAGTACTGACGTTGGGGACAGACTTCCCTACGAGCAGTACTTC; cdr3_aa: CASSTDVGDRLPYEQYF
d_call: TRBD1; clone_size: .; v_call: TRBV7-9; j_call: TRBJ2-3; cdr3_nt: TGTGCCAGCAGCTTTTTCCAGACAGGGCAAGCAGATACGCAGTATTTT; cdr3_aa: CASSFFQTGQADTQYF
d_call: TRBD1; clone_size: .; v_call: TRBV7-9; j_call: TRBJ1-2; cdr3_nt: TGTGCCAGCAGCCCGGCCGGGACAGTCTTTGGCTACACCTTC; cdr3_aa: CASSPAGTVFGYTF
d_call: .; clone_size: few; v_call: TRBV30; j_call: TRBJ1-2; cdr3_nt: TGTGCCTGGAGCGTAGGGTGGTATGGCTACACCTTC; cdr3_aa: CAWSVGWYGYTF
d_call: .; clone_size: .; v_call: TRBV5-4; j_call: TRBJ1-2; cdr3_nt: TGTGCCAGCAGCCCGCAGGGTAATATCTATGGCTACACCTTC; cdr3_aa: CASSPQGNIYGYTF
d_call: TRBD1; clone_size: .; v_call: TRBV19; j_call: TRBJ2-3; cdr3_nt: TGTGCCAGTAGTGCGTCGGGGACAGGCACAGATACGCAGTATTTT; cdr3_aa: CASSASGTGTDTQYF
d_call: .; clone_size: .; v_call: TRBV10-2; j_call: TRBJ1-6; cdr3_nt: TGCGCCAGCAGTGAGTCTCGGGAGGCGGATTCACCCCTCCACTTT; cdr3_aa: CASSESREADSPLHF
d_call: TRBD2; clone_size: .; v_call: TRBV5-1; j_call: TRBJ2-7; cdr3_nt: TGCGCCAGCAGCTTGGGGAAGGGACTAGCGGGCTACGAGCAGTACTTC; cdr3_aa: CASSLGKGLAGYEQYF
d_call: TRBD2; clone_size: .; v_call: TRBV30; j_call: TRBJ2-1; cdr3_nt: TGTGCCTGGAGTGCGGGACTAGCGAAATACAATGAGCAGTTCTTC; cdr3_aa: CAWSAGLAKYNEQFF
d_call: .; clone_size: .; v_call: TRBV27; j_call: TRBJ2-1; cdr3_nt: TGTGCCAGCAGTTTCTGGCAGGGGAAGGATGAGCAGTTCTTC; cdr3_aa: CASSFWQGKDEQFF
d_call: .; clone_size: .; v_call: TRBV6-1; j_call: TRBJ1-3; cdr3_nt: TGTGCCAGCAGTGGCCCTAGCTCTGGAAACACCATATATTTT; cdr3_aa: CASSGPSSGNTIYF
d_call: TRBD2; clone_size: .; v_call: TRBV2; j_call: TRBJ2-2; cdr3_nt: TGTGCCAGTGCCCAAGCGGGGGGTACGAACACCGGGGAGCTGTTTTTT; cdr3_aa: CASAQAGGTNTGELFF
d_call: TRBD1; clone_size: .; v_call: TRBV9; j_call: TRBJ2-7; cdr3_nt: TGTGCCAGCAGCAGAACAGGGGATCAGAAAGAGCAGTACTTC; cdr3_aa: CASSRTGDQKEQYF
d_call: TRBD2; clone_size: many; v_call: TRBV2; j_call: TRBJ2-3; cdr3_nt: TGTGCCAGCAGTCAGGGACTAGCGGGAGTGAATACGCAGTATTTT; cdr3_aa: CASSQGLAGVNTQYF
d_call: .; clone_size: .; v_call: TRBV19; j_call: TRBJ1-5; cdr3_nt: TGTGCCACCCACCTAGGAGGGGAACTTGGCAATCAGCCCCAGCATTTT; cdr3_aa: CATHLGGELGNQPQHF
d_call: TRBD1; clone_size: .; v_call: TRBV2; j_call: TRBJ1-6; cdr3_nt: TGTGCCAGCAGTGGACAGGGGAGCCTGAATTCACCCCTCCACTTT; cdr3_aa: CASSGQGSLNSPLHF
d_call: TRBD1; clone_size: .; v_call: TRBV19; j_call: TRBJ1-5; cdr3_nt: TGTGCCAGTAATCTCGGGACAGGGAAGTATCCCCAGCATTTT; cdr3_aa: CASNLGTGKYPQHF
d_call: .; clone_size: .; v_call: TRBV19; j_call: TRBJ1-5; cdr3_nt: TGTGCCAGTATGCGGTACGCTCCGAATCAGCCCCAGCATTTT; cdr3_aa: CASMRYAPNQPQHF
d_call: TRBD2; clone_size: .; v_call: TRBV27; j_call: TRBJ2-5; cdr3_nt: TGTGCCAGCAGTTTCGGGACTAGAGGAGAAGAGACCCAGTACTTC; cdr3_aa: CASSFGTRGEETQYF
d_call: TRBD1; clone_size: few; v_call: TRBV4-1; j_call: TRBJ1-2; cdr3_nt: TGCGCCAGCAGCCAAGTCCTCCAAGGGGGCGGCTACACCTTC; cdr3_aa: CASSQVLQGGGYTF
d_call: TRBD2; clone_size: few; v_call: TRBV29-1; j_call: TRBJ2-5; cdr3_nt: TGCAGCGTTGAAGCGGGAGGAGGAGAGACCCAGTACTTC; cdr3_aa: CSVEAGGGETQYF
d_call: .; clone_size: .; v_call: TRBV7-2; j_call: TRBJ2-7; cdr3_nt: TGTGCCAGCAGCTTAGCCCTTTGGACGGCGAGCTCCTACGAGCAGTACTTC; cdr3_aa: CASSLALWTASSYEQYF
d_call: .; clone_size: once; v_call: TRBV19; j_call: TRBJ2-7; cdr3_nt: TGTGCCAGTAGTATAGGTCAATCCTACGAGCAGTACTTC; cdr3_aa: CASSIGQSYEQYF
d_call: TRBD1; clone_size: .; v_call: TRBV7-2; j_call: TRBJ1-5; cdr3_nt: TGTGCCAGCAGCCGTGGACAGGAGGGGCAGCCCCAGCATTTT; cdr3_aa: CASSRGQEGQPQHF
d_call: TRBD2; clone_size: .; v_call: TRBV6-5; j_call: TRBJ2-3; cdr3_nt: TGTGCCACTAGACTAGCGGGCACAGATACGCAGTATTTT; cdr3_aa: CATRLAGTDTQYF
d_call: .; clone_size: .; v_call: TRBV5-6; j_call: TRBJ1-1; cdr3_nt: TGTGCCAGCAGCTTGGCAGGGCCCACTGAAGCTTTCTTT; cdr3_aa: CASSLAGPTEAFF
d_call: .; clone_size: .; v_call: TRBV30; j_call: TRBJ1-2; cdr3_nt: TGTGCCTGGAGTTTGTACGTTGGAACAGGACATGGCTACACCTTC; cdr3_aa: CAWSLYVGTGHGYTF
d_call: TRBD1; clone_size: .; v_call: TRBV28; j_call: TRBJ1-1; cdr3_nt: TGTGCCAGCAGTTTATCGGGACAGGGGTACTGGGCTGAAGCTTTCTTT; cdr3_aa: CASSLSGQGYWAEAFF
d_call: .; clone_size: .; v_call: TRBV5-1; j_call: TRBJ2-7; cdr3_nt: TGCGCCAGCAGCCGGACCTCGTCCTACGAGCAGTACTTC; cdr3_aa: CASSRTSSYEQYF
d_call: .; clone_size: .; v_call: TRBV28; j_call: TRBJ2-6; cdr3_nt: TGTGCCAGCACCACCGGGGGTCGGTACTCTGGGGCCAACGTCCTGACTTTC; cdr3_aa: CASTTGGRYSGANVLTF
d_call: TRBD1; clone_size: .; v_call: TRBV11-2; j_call: TRBJ2-2; cdr3_nt: TGTGCCAGCAGCTTTCCCTGGGCAGGGGGTAACGGGGAGCTGTTTTTT; cdr3_aa: CASSFPWAGGNGELFF
d_call: .; clone_size: .; v_call: TRBV7-6; j_call: TRBJ2-1; cdr3_nt: TGTGCCAGCAGCTTAGGGGACAATGAGCAGTTCTTC; cdr3_aa: CASSLGDNEQFF
d_call: .; clone_size: .; v_call: TRBV5-1; j_call: TRBJ2-1; cdr3_nt: TGCGCCAGCAGCTGGGGTATGTCTAGCGCCACCCCCAATGAGCAGTTCTTC; cdr3_aa: CASSWGMSSATPNEQFF
d_call: .; clone_size: .; v_call: TRBV4-1; j_call: TRBJ2-1; cdr3_nt: TGCGCCAGCAGCCAAGGGCCAGGGGACCCTTCCTACAATGAGCAGTTCTTC; cdr3_aa: CASSQGPGDPSYNEQFF
d_call: TRBD1; clone_size: .; v_call: TRBV28; j_call: TRBJ1-4; cdr3_nt: TGTGCCAGCAGTTTAGTAGCAGGGGGTAATGAAAAACTGTTTTTT; cdr3_aa: CASSLVAGGNEKLFF
d_call: .; clone_size: .; v_call: TRBV10-3; j_call: TRBJ1-3; cdr3_nt: TGTGCCATCAGTCGTGAGGGACCTGGAAACACCATATATTTT; cdr3_aa: CAISREGPGNTIYF
d_call: TRBD2; clone_size: .; v_call: TRBV7-2; j_call: TRBJ2-3; cdr3_nt: TGTGCCAGCAGCTTCTGGACTAGCGGGGGCGGGACAGATACGCAGTATTTT; cdr3_aa: CASSFWTSGGGTDTQYF